These 30 T cell receptor beta chains share one sample of origin, sequenced in a study of T cell responses to AZD1222 COVID-19 vaccine. TCRdb's table, derived via immunoSEQ multiplex PCR, lists solely in-frame clones and lacks some. The data hold some 120,000 clones, with 65% to 90% observed a single time. Sequences were derived from peripheral blood, sampled 28 days after the second AZD1222 dose. These receptors were collected from an adult who received the AZD1222 COVID-19 vaccine.

This clone has only one observation. The V call is TRBV5-1, the J call TRBJ1-6; 10 bases match TRBD1. The CDR3 length is 17 residues. Germline CDR1 SGHRS, CDR2 YFSETQ. V lost 3 bases and J lost 6; bases outside the gene matches: 9. Here the CDR3 reads CASSSTGTGASNSPLHF. CDR3 in DNA: TGCGCCAGCAGCTCAACCGGGACAGGGGCCTCTAATTCACCCCTCCACTTT.

CDR3 nucleotide sequence: TGTGCCAGCAGCCCGAGAGTGGGGGGGCTGGATACGCAGTATTTT. The encoded protein is CASSPRVGGLDTQYF. The chain is built from TRBV9 and TRBJ2-3, with a weak D call TRBD2 (7 bases). The CDR3 consists of 15 residues. Trimming cost V 4 bases and J 6 bases, with 18 bases left between them. Germline lookup yields CDR1 SGDLS and CDR2 YYNGEE.

The gene calls are TRBV6-2 or TRBV6-3 and TRBJ2-1; 10 nucleotides match TRBD2. With V trimmed by 4 bases and J by 6 bases, 6 bases remained unmatched. This CDR3 comprises 15 residues. Germline V lookup: CDR1 MNHEY, CDR2 SVGEGT. In DNA, the CDR3 is TGTGCCAGCAGTTTAGCGGGGGGCCCGTTCAATGAGCAGTTCTTC. It encodes CASSLAGGPFNEQFF.

The rearrangement joins TRBV6-5 to TRBJ1-5; D possibly corresponds to TRBD1 (5 bases). The CDR3 runs 14 residues. Germline V gene lookup returns CDR1 MNHEY and CDR2 SVGAGI. V gave up 7 bases and J gave up 5 bases, with 15 bases separating them. CDR3 sequence: CASNPRGGDQPQHF. For the CDR3, the DNA is TGTGCCAGCAACCCGAGAGGAGGGGATCAGCCCCAGCATTTT.

The CDR3, as DNA: TGTGCCAGCAGCTTAGTCGGTGGTCTGGGGGCTTTCTTT. It yields the protein CASSLVGGLGAFF. The V call is TRBV7-9, the J call TRBJ1-1; unclear D gene. The CDR3 is made up of 13 amino acids. Germline lookup yields CDR1 SEHNR and CDR2 FQNEAQ (reference sequence). The V end was cut by 1 base, the J end by 11 bases, with 14 bases between.

The rearrangement uses TRBV28 and TRBJ1-2, with 8 bases that match TRBD1. The germline V gene has CDR1 MDHEN and CDR2 SYDVKM. The CDR3 runs 12 residues. V dropped 8 bases and J dropped 4; count of bases not matched to a gene: 3. CDR3 protein: CASEDRGYGYTF. The CDR3 coding sequence is TGTGCCAGCGAAGACAGGGGCTATGGCTACACCTTC.

The chain carries TRBV7-2 and TRBJ2-7, with 8 bases matching TRBD2. The CDR3 length is 16 residues. J lost 6 bases, V lost 5 bases, and 15 bases had no gene match. The germline V gene has CDR1 SGHTA and CDR2 FQGNSA. CDR3 nucleotide sequence: TGTGCCAGCAGCCGTGGGCTTCGCGGGGGGTTAGGCGAGCAGTACTTC. It specifies CASSRGLRGGLGEQYF.

The chain recombines TRBV7-9 with TRBJ1-6; 11 nucleotides match TRBD1. V lost 3 bases and J lost 9; bases outside the gene matches: 4. The CDR3 runs 15 residues. Germline V gene lookup returns CDR1 SEHNR and CDR2 FQNEAQ (reference sequence). CDR3 sequence (DNA): TGTGCCAGCAGCTTTCAAGGGACAGGGGGTTCACCCCTCCACTTT. Its translation: CASSFQGTGGSPLHF.

The chain combines TRBV6-5 with TRBJ1-1, with D hard to call. The CDR3 consists of 16 residues. Trimming removed 2 bases from V and 1 base from J, with 14 bases in between. CDR1 is MNHEY, CDR2 SVGAGI, per germline. Written as DNA, the CDR3 is TGTGCCAGCAGTTACGGATTCGACCGTTGGAACACTGAAGCTTTCTTT. Translating gives CASSYGFDRWNTEAFF.

The genes are TRBV6-2 or TRBV6-3 and TRBJ1-2; no clear D gene. CDR3 size: 11 residues. V was shortened by 1 base and J by 7 bases, with 4 bases between the two germline ends. Germline V lookup: CDR1 MNHEY, CDR2 SVGEGT. In nucleotides, the CDR3 is TGTGCCAGCAGTTACTTTGGTGGCTACACCTTC. Its translation is CASSYFGGYTF.

This clone appeared once. This chain links TRBV2 with TRBJ2-6, with D tentatively TRBD1 (5 bases). Looked up from germline, CDR1 is SNHLY and CDR2 is FYNNEI. V was cut by 4 bases and J by 5 bases, with 9 bases left in between. CDR3 length: 14 residues. The CDR3 DNA reads as TGTGCCAGCAGTGCTCAGGGCTGGGCCAACGTCCTGACTTTC. Amino acids: CASSAQGWANVLTF.

This clone has a single count. The rearrangement links TRBV7-2 to TRBJ1-6; D unresolved. With 10 bases removed from V and 0 bases from J, the gap between germline ends came to 10 bases. CDR3 length: 14 residues. CDR1 is SGHTA and CDR2 is FQGNSA in the germline V gene. The CDR3 DNA follows: TGTGCCACCTCAATCAGCTCCTATAATTCACCCCTCCACTTT. Translating gives CATSISSYNSPLHF.

CDR3 nucleotides: TGTGCCAGCAGCGAAGACGGTCAAAATTCACCCCTCCACTTT. This translates into CASSEDGQNSPLHF. The gene calls are TRBV9 and TRBJ1-6; D is undetermined. The CDR3 has 14 residues. Trimming took 3 bases from V and 7 from J, leaving 11 bases between them. Germline values: CDR1 SGDLS, CDR2 YYNGEE.

The rearrangement joins TRBV2 to TRBJ1-1; no definite D call. V lost 7 bases and J 0 bases, leaving 9 bases between the germline ends. The CDR3 totals 13 residues. Germline V CDR1 and CDR2: SNHLY, FYNNEI. In nucleotides, the CDR3 is TGTGCCAGCATGGGCGATCTGAACACTGAAGCTTTCTTT. Its translation: CASMGDLNTEAFF.

V and J are TRBV21-1 and TRBJ1-2; TRBD1 is the table's D call and was not checked against the DNA. TRBV21-1 is a pseudogene segment. This CDR3 spans 16 amino acids. The CDR3 protein is CASSNRVSAGVERYTF. The CDR3 DNA sequence: TGTGCCAGCAGCAATCGCGTCTCGGCAGGCGTTGAGAGATACACCTTC.

This chain connects TRBV6-5 to TRBJ1-1, with a possible D match to TRBD1 (5 bases). This CDR3 comprises 13 residues. Germline CDR1 and CDR2: MNHEY and SVGAGI. V lost 8 bases and J lost 2, with 12 bases in between. DNA of the CDR3: TGTGCCAGCGGCCCCGACAGCAACACTGAAGCTTTCTTT. This codes for CASGPDSNTEAFF.

This chain uses TRBV10-3 with TRBJ2-3; 9 bases fit TRBD1. Trimming at V came to 4 bases and at J to 6 bases, leaving 8 bases not matched to a gene. The V gene's germline CDR1 is ENHRY and CDR2 SYGVKD. The CDR3 is made up of 15 amino acids. For the CDR3, the DNA is TGTGCCATCAGTGGGAACAGGGGGCACGTTGATACGCAGTATTTT. Amino acid sequence: CAISGNRGHVDTQYF.

This chain uses TRBV6-2 or TRBV6-3 with TRBJ1-2, with D possibly matching TRBD1 (6 bases). The CDR3 length is 14 residues. CDR1 is MNHEY and CDR2 is SVGEGT in the germline V gene. V lost 4 bases to trimming and J lost 4 bases, with 13 bases between them. Here the CDR3 DNA reads TGTGCCAGCAGTTCCTACAGGGTTGCCTATGGCTACACCTTC. This codes for CASSSYRVAYGYTF.

V gene TRBV29-1 combines with J gene TRBJ1-2; D is unclear. CDR3 size: 15 residues. Germline V gives CDR1 SQVTM, CDR2 ANQGSEA. Trimming left V 1 base short and J 0 bases short, with 12 bases between. CDR3 in DNA: TGCAGCGTTGAAGCCCGGCAGCCTTCTAACTATGGCTACACCTTC. Translated: CSVEARQPSNYGYTF.

The chain joins TRBV9 to TRBJ2-1; TRBD1 agrees at 7 bases. The CDR3 contains 13 residues. Germline lookup yields CDR1 SGDLS and CDR2 YYNGEE. The V segment lost 4 bases and the J segment 16 bases; nucleotides outside the gene matches: 14. As DNA, the CDR3 is TGTGCCAGCAGCCCCCAGCCCGGGACAGCGCCTTTCTTC. Protein sequence: CASSPQPGTAPFF.

The chain recombines TRBV4-3 with TRBJ1-1; D gene ambiguous. Looked up from germline, CDR1 is LGHNA and CDR2 is YSLEER. CDR3 length equals 15 residues. Trimming took 1 base from V and 7 from J, leaving 16 bases between them. The CDR3 spells CASSQVSGSAFEAFF. CDR3 in DNA: TGCGCCAGCAGCCAAGTGTCAGGCTCGGCATTTGAAGCTTTCTTT.

The genes are TRBV11-3 and TRBJ1-1, with no clear D. The germline V gene encodes CDR1 SGHNT and CDR2 YENEEA. The CDR3 loop spans 14 amino acids. V lost 1 base to trimming and J lost 3 bases, with 9 bases between them. The CDR3 DNA follows: TGTGCCAGCAGCTTAGCCCCGGGAGACACTGAAGCTTTCTTT. It translates to CASSLAPGDTEAFF.

This clone is a singleton in its sample. The rearrangement uses TRBV5-6 and TRBJ1-2; 10 bases are a match to TRBD1. V was clipped by 2 bases and J by 4 bases; unmatched bases: 8. CDR1 is SGHDT, CDR2 YYEEEE, per germline. The CDR3 has 16 residues. CDR3 bases: TGTGCCAGCAGCTTTACTTGGACAGGGGGACGCTATGGCTACACCTTC. Residues: CASSFTWTGGRYGYTF.

The J gene is TRBJ1-5, the V gene TRBV7-9; D perhaps matches TRBD1 (6 bases). Trimming stripped 6 bases from V and 4 bases from J, with 10 bases between. The CDR3 extends over 13 amino acids. Germline V CDR1 and CDR2: SEHNR, FQNEAQ (reference sequence). DNA of the CDR3: TGTGCCAGCAGTACAGGGTTAAATCAGCCCCAGCATTTT. Protein product: CASSTGLNQPQHF.

V usage is TRBV20-1 and J usage is TRBJ2-7, with TRBD1 identical over 7 bases. CDR3 length: 11 residues. Germline V CDR1 and CDR2: DFQATT, SNEGSKA (reference sequence). V was clipped by 7 bases and J by 3 bases; unmatched bases: 3. The DNA of the CDR3 is TGCAGTGGACAGGGCAACTACGAGCAGTACTTC. It translates to CSGQGNYEQYF.

The V and J genes are TRBV21-1 and TRBJ2-1; TRBD2, the D gene given by the table, was not confirmed from the DNA. TRBV21-1 is labeled a pseudogene. The CDR3 loop spans 17 amino acids. The CDR3 DNA follows: TGTGCCAGCGGGAGGACAAACGGAACATGGGTCTACAATGAGCAGTTCTTC. It is translated as CASGRTNGTWVYNEQFF.

This chain connects TRBV7-2 to TRBJ1-6; D unclear. The germline V gene has CDR1 SGHTA and CDR2 FQGNSA. V lost 2 bases, J lost 8 bases, and 22 bases lay in between. The CDR3 spans 18 residues. CDR3 in amino acids: CASSLYGYGPVGYSPLHF. The CDR3 region has the DNA TGTGCCAGCAGCTTATACGGTTATGGCCCAGTTGGGTATTCACCCCTCCACTTT.

The chain uses TRBV9 and TRBJ1-3; D is perhaps TRBD1 (5 bases). Trimming stripped 0 bases from V and 3 bases from J, with 13 bases between. Germline V lookup: CDR1 SGDLS, CDR2 YYNGEE. This CDR3 region has 16 residues. The DNA for the CDR3 is TGTGCCAGCAGCGTAGCGCCCTTGGACAATGGAAACACCATATATTTT. Translation gives CASSVAPLDNGNTIYF.

CDR3 nucleotides: TGTGCCAGCAGCTTGGGCGGACGAAACCTTAACTATGGCTACACCTTC. Amino acid sequence: CASSLGGRNLNYGYTF. This chain uses TRBV7-8 with TRBJ1-2; D unclear. Trimming took off 3 bases at V and 1 base at J, with 15 bases between the two ends. CDR3 length equals 16 residues. The germline V gene encodes CDR1 SGHVS and CDR2 FQNEAQ.

The chain is built from TRBV9 and TRBJ1-1; tentatively, D is TRBD1 (6 bases). V was cut by 0 bases and J by 4 bases, with 10 bases left in between. The germline gives CDR1 SGDLS, CDR2 YYNGEE. The CDR3 spans 14 residues. The CDR3 here is CASSVEWGLTEAFF. CDR3 bases: TGTGCCAGCAGCGTAGAATGGGGGCTCACTGAAGCTTTCTTT.